What follows are 21 T cell receptor beta chains derived from one specimen sequenced in a study of T cell repertoires in cytomegalovirus infection. Their recognized antigens are unknown. TCRdb itself ran the reads through MiXCR, one entry per CDR3 protein. The repertoire has about 350,000 distinct CDR3 sequences, about a third of them found once; the top ten carry about 13%. This specimen was cultured PBMCs, taken from culture after CMV antigen stimulation. The source of these receptors is a human donor in good health (CMV status not recorded). Some clones in this sample may be carry-over from other donors' samples.

This chain joins TRBV6-1 and TRBJ2-3; D could derive from TRBD1 or TRBD2 (5 bases each). The germline V gene encodes CDR1 MNHNS and CDR2 SASEGT. The CDR3 spans 15 residues. V was pared by 3 bases and J by 11 bases, with 21 bases between. CDR3: CASSDPGLDILEQYF. In DNA form, the CDR3 reads TGTGCCAGCAGTGATCCGGGGCTAGATATTCTTGAGCAGTATTTT.

This clonotype was picked up many times. The CDR3, as DNA: TGTGCCAGCACCTCTTTGGGGGCGAGGTACAATGAGCAGTTCTTC. The encoded protein is CASTSLGARYNEQFF. The V call is TRBV7-2, the J call TRBJ2-1; weak D call: TRBD1 (6 bases). The CDR3 contains 15 residues. Germline CDR1 SGHTA, CDR2 FQGNSA. V lost 7 bases, J lost 4 bases, and 17 bases lay in between.

This clonotype has more than one count but fewer than ten. The gene calls are TRBV7-6 and TRBJ2-4, with 8 bases fitting TRBD1. Germline V gene lookup returns CDR1 SGHVS and CDR2 FNYEAQ. The CDR3 totals 19 residues. Trimming cost V 0 bases and J 3 bases; bases outside gene matches: 13. Written as DNA, the CDR3 is TGTGCCAGCAGCTTAGCGGCTCAGGGGGCTGGACAAAGCAAAAACATTCAGTACTTC. Translated: CASSLAAQGAGQSKNIQYF.

CDR3 sequence: CASSLSGTPSYTF. Written as DNA, the CDR3 is TGTGCCAGCAGCTTATCCGGGACTCCGAGCTACACCTTC. This rearrangement joins TRBV5-4 to TRBJ1-2, with D tentatively TRBD1 (5 bases). The germline V and J ends were trimmed by 2 bases and 9 bases, with 14 bases remaining between them. The germline gives CDR1 SGHNT, CDR2 YYREEE (reference sequence). The CDR3 consists of 13 residues.

DNA of the CDR3: TGCAGCGTTGATATGGATCCAGGGAAGAATGGCTACACCTTC. Its protein product is CSVDMDPGKNGYTF. This chain connects TRBV29-1 to TRBJ1-2; D might be TRBD1 (5 bases). CDR3 length: 14 amino acids. Germline assignment: CDR1 SQVTM and CDR2 ANQGSEA. V gave up 3 bases and J gave up 6 bases, with 17 bases separating them.

This clonotype was detected only a few times. The rearrangement joins TRBV12-3 or TRBV12-4 to TRBJ2-7, with TRBD2 matching over 13 bases. The CDR3 totals 15 residues. Germline trimming cut 8 bases from V and 5 bases from J; bases unmatched to any gene: 9. CDR3 sequence: CASSGLAGALDEQYF. The CDR3 DNA sequence: TGTGCCAGCTCCGGACTAGCGGGAGCGTTGGACGAGCAGTACTTC.

This clonotype was counted only a few times. The rearrangement links TRBV27 to TRBJ2-1; 14 bases are a match to TRBD2. V lost 4 bases to trimming and J lost 6 bases; unmatched junction nucleotides: 8. CDR3 length: 17 amino acids. Germline lookup yields CDR1 MNHEY and CDR2 SMNVEV (reference sequence). In DNA, the CDR3 is TGTGCCAGCAGTTCCCCCGAAGGACTAGCGGGAGGCAATGAGCAGTTCTTC. Translating it yields CASSSPEGLAGGNEQFF.

This clonotype was observed many times. The gene calls are TRBV7-2 and TRBJ1-5; the D is unclear. With 0 bases removed from V and 4 bases from J, the gap between germline ends came to 4 bases. The germline V gene encodes CDR1 SGHTA and CDR2 FQGNSA. This CDR3 region has 13 residues. In DNA, the CDR3 is TGTGCCAGCAGCTTAGCCGCGAATCAGCCCCAGCATTTT. Its translation: CASSLAANQPQHF.

The gene calls are TRBV6-1 and TRBJ2-2; maybe TRBD2 (6 bases). This CDR3 is built from 13 residues. Trimming left V 6 bases short and J 4 bases short, with 9 bases between. Germline CDR1 reads MNHNS; CDR2 reads SASEGT. In nucleotides, the CDR3 is TGTGCCAGCAGCGGGAGCCGCACCGGGGAGCTGTTTTTT. Its translation is CASSGSRTGELFF.

This rearrangement joins TRBV4-3 to TRBJ2-3, with 9 bases identical to TRBD1. This CDR3 has 15 residues. J lost 7 bases, V lost 3 bases, and 8 bases had no gene match. Per the germline V gene, CDR1 is LGHNA and CDR2 is YSLEER. CDR3 in amino acids: CASSQAGDRGNTQYF. CDR3 nucleotide sequence: TGCGCCAGCAGCCAGGCCGGCGACAGGGGGAATACGCAGTATTTT.

The V and J genes are TRBV28 and TRBJ1-2; no definite D call. The CDR3 runs to 10 residues. Per germline, CDR1 MDHEN and CDR2 SYDVKM. The V end lost 5 bases, the J end lost 9 bases, and 7 bases lay between the germline ends. The CDR3 is CASSPPRYTF. The DNA of the CDR3 is TGTGCCAGCAGTCCCCCGCGCTACACCTTC.

Only one count was recorded for this clonotype. The J gene is TRBJ2-7, the V gene TRBV7-9; no reliable D call. Germline V lookup: CDR1 SEHNR, CDR2 FQNEAQ (reference sequence). Trimming removed 5 bases at V and 0 bases at J, with 11 bases between. The CDR3 has 14 residues. CDR3 region: CASSPGHNSYEQYF. The CDR3 nucleotides read TGTGCCAGCAGCCCGGGTCATAACTCCTACGAGCAGTACTTC.

This clonotype was picked up a small number of times. The chain links TRBV7-9 to TRBJ1-1; D uncertain. Trimming stripped 2 bases from V and 0 bases from J, with 10 bases between. Per the germline V gene, CDR1 is SEHNR and CDR2 is FQNEAQ (reference sequence). This CDR3 has 15 residues. CDR3 loop: CASSLYGQVNTEAFF. Here the CDR3 DNA reads TGTGCCAGCAGCTTATATGGGCAGGTGAACACTGAAGCTTTCTTT.

The chain combines TRBV7-9 with TRBJ2-1, with TRBD2 matching over 7 bases. V lost 1 base, J lost 7 bases, and 13 bases stayed unmatched. This CDR3 contains 17 residues. Germline CDR1 is SEHNR and CDR2 is FQNEAQ (reference sequence). The CDR3 protein is CASSLVREGGPRNEQFF. The CDR3 DNA is TGTGCCAGCAGCTTAGTACGTGAGGGAGGGCCTAGGAATGAGCAGTTCTTC.

This clonotype was counted a few times. The rearrangement uses TRBV7-2 and TRBJ2-1; TRBD1 or TRBD2 may be the D gene (5 bases each). Germline values: CDR1 SGHTA, CDR2 FQGNSA. There are 15 residues in the CDR3. V lost 6 bases and J 6 bases, leaving 18 bases between the germline ends. Here the CDR3 reads CASSKGRGKVNEQFF. DNA of the CDR3: TGTGCCAGCAGTAAGGGGAGAGGGAAAGTCAATGAGCAGTTCTTC.

This clonotype came up many times. The chain joins TRBV7-2 to TRBJ1-3, with a tentative D call TRBD1 (6 bases). Germline CDR1 is SGHTA and CDR2 is FQGNSA. This CDR3 is built from 15 residues. The V gene lost 5 bases and the J gene lost 4 bases, with 15 bases spanning the gap. CDR3 nucleotides: TGTGCCAGCAGCCGTGAGGCAGGGGTCGGAAACACCATATATTTT. Protein product: CASSREAGVGNTIYF.

The chain employs TRBV19 and TRBJ2-4; 7 nucleotides match TRBD1. V lost 10 bases and J lost 3; bases outside the gene matches: 12. Germline V gene data show CDR1 as LNHDA and CDR2 as SQIVND (reference sequence). The CDR3 loop spans 15 amino acids. The CDR3 loop reads CATRDTPGGKNIQYF. For the CDR3, the DNA is TGTGCCACCCGGGACACTCCAGGGGGCAAAAACATTCAGTACTTC.

This chain joins TRBV19 and TRBJ2-5; D is perhaps TRBD1 (6 bases). Germline CDR1 reads LNHDA; CDR2 reads SQIVND (reference sequence). The CDR3 has 15 amino acids. V lost 0 bases and J 4 bases, leaving 12 bases between the germline ends. The CDR3 nucleotides are TGTGCCAGTAGTATAGAAGGCCAGGGGCGAGAGACCCAGTACTTC. It yields the protein CASSIEGQGRETQYF.

The chain is built from TRBV7-8 and TRBJ2-1; D is perhaps TRBD1 (6 bases). This CDR3 has 15 residues. The germline gives CDR1 SGHVS, CDR2 FQNEAQ. The V gene lost 2 bases and the J gene lost 10 bases, with 18 bases spanning the gap. As DNA, the CDR3 is TGTGCCAGCAGCTTATACAGGGTATCCGCCGGGGAGCAGTTCTTC. This translates into CASSLYRVSAGEQFF.

This chain links TRBV19 with TRBJ2-1, with no clear D. The germline V gene encodes CDR1 LNHDA and CDR2 SQIVND (reference sequence). Trimming removed 6 bases at V and 6 bases at J, with 9 bases between. This CDR3 is built from 12 residues. The CDR3 nucleotides are TGTGCCAGTAGCGTCGTCTCCAATGAGCAGTTCTTC. Translated: CASSVVSNEQFF.

The chain is built from TRBV6-1 and TRBJ2-1; D possibly corresponds to TRBD2 (5 bases). The CDR3 is 15 residues long. Trimming stripped 5 bases from V and 2 bases from J, with 13 bases between. The germline V gene encodes CDR1 MNHNS and CDR2 SASEGT. Written as DNA, the CDR3 is TGTGCCAGCAGTCGCGGGCCGGTGCCCTACAATGAGCAGTTCTTC. Protein: CASSRGPVPYNEQFF.